This passage covers 5 T cell receptor beta chains from one sample sequenced in a study of response to subunit inactivated influenza vaccine. TCRdb passed the RT-PCR reads through MiXCR, listing each CDR3 protein once. In the table there are roughly 160,000 distinct CDR3 sequences, over 8.5% of which are singletons. The material sequenced was CD8+ T cells sorted from PBMCs, taken less than 30 months after vaccination. The receptors were gathered from a man between 50 and 70 years old who received an inactivated influenza vaccine.

The chain has TRBV30 and TRBJ2-1, with 8 bases lining up with TRBD2. Unmatched junction bases numbered 13, after V lost 0 bases and J lost 9 bases. The CDR3 loop spans 16 amino acids. CDR1 is GTSNPN, CDR2 SVGIG, per germline (reference sequence). CDR3 sequence: CAWSVVSLRGGGEQFF. CDR3 in DNA: TGTGCCTGGAGTGTAGTGTCATTACGGGGGGGCGGTGAGCAGTTCTTC.

The chain has TRBV7-8 and TRBJ2-3; the D call may be TRBD1 or TRBD2 (6 bases each). The CDR3 runs to 16 residues. With 5 bases removed from V and 0 bases from J, the gap between germline ends came to 15 bases. The V gene's germline CDR1 is SGHVS and CDR2 FQNEAQ. The CDR3 reads CASSQTWGASTDTQYF. The CDR3 DNA reads as TGTGCCAGCAGCCAGACCTGGGGGGCTAGCACAGATACGCAGTATTTT.

With respect to this clonotype: One base away lies a much larger clone, so this may be a sequencing read error. This rearrangement joins TRBV29-1 to TRBJ2-7; 9 bases map to TRBD2. The length of the CDR3 is 13 residues. CDR1 and CDR2 (germline): SQVTM, ANQGSEA. The CDR3 is CSGSSGVSYEQSF. The CDR3 DNA follows: TGCAGCGGTTCTAGCGGGGTCTCCTACGAGCAGTCCTTC.

The rearrangement uses TRBV4-2 and TRBJ2-7, with TRBD2 identical over 8 bases. This CDR3 is built from 14 residues. Trimming at V came to 6 bases and at J to 2 bases, leaving 6 bases not matched to a gene. Germline values: CDR1 LGHNA, CDR2 YNFKEQ. CDR3 in DNA: TGTGCCAGCAGTAGCGGGACTAGGGCCTACGAGCAGTACTTC. Encoded protein: CASSSGTRAYEQYF.

The CDR3 loop reads CASMTGTTEAFF. CDR3 coding DNA: TGTGCCAGCATGACAGGGACCACTGAAGCTTTCTTT. This chain uses TRBV3-1 with TRBJ1-1; 7 positions agree with TRBD1. CDR1 LGHDT and CDR2 YNNKEL come from the germline V gene (reference sequence). The CDR3 has 12 amino acids. With V trimmed by 7 bases and J by 4 bases, 3 bases remained unmatched.